This T cell receptor (beta chain) comes out of a study of CD8 T cells in ankylosing spondylitis. The TCR beta libraries were generated through quantitative 5'-RACE incorporating molecular barcodes. TCRdb recomputed calls from the 5' RACE reads with MiXCR, one row per CDR3 protein. There are some 8,600 distinct CDR3 sequences in the sample; about 3.8% occur only once, and more than 9% lies in the top ten. On this clonotype itself: The antigen remains undetermined.

Trimming cost V 0 bases and J 4 bases, with 8 bases left between them. This CDR3 has 14 residues. Germline CDR1 is SGDLS and CDR2 is YYNGEE. General study findings and limits: Disease-linked clones reportedly showed significant enrichment in matched ankylosing spondylitis synovial fluid. It appeared that ankylosing spondylitis blood was characterized by a TCR beta motif of several highly homologous variants. Previously reported in reactive arthritis synovial fluid and blood were some of the motif variants.

V and J are TRBV9 and TRBJ1-3; D is unclear. This TCR was sampled from a female donor with ankylosing spondylitis or in good health (not recorded which). Sequenced input: blood, either unsorted or a sorted T cell fraction (not recorded which). Here the CDR3 reads CASSVGVMGNTIYF. The CDR3 DNA reads as TGTGCCAGCAGCGTAGGGGTAATGGGAAACACCATATATTTT. The whole variable domain, remainder taken from reference TRBV9 and TRBJ1-3, is DSGVTQTPKHLITATGQRVTLRCSPRSGDLSVYWYQQSLDQGLQFLIQYYNGEERAKGNILERFSAQQFPDLHSELNLSSLELGDSALYFCASSVGVMGNTIYFGEGSWLTVV.